Reported below is one T cell receptor beta chain. This entry comes from a study of blood T cell repertoires in COVID-19. The CDR3 covers 13 residues. V was trimmed by 7 bases and J by 10 bases, leaving 19 bases between them. Germline V gives CDR1 MDHEN, CDR2 SYDVKM. Sequencing used immunoSEQ multiplex PCR; TCRdb keeps in-frame clones, though not all of them. This repertoire shows about 400,000 clones, about nine tenths found once; its top ten account for about 1.8%. The V gene is TRBV28, the J gene TRBJ1-2; D possibly corresponds to TRBD1 (5 bases). The TCR originated in a woman aged 25 to 45 who had recovered from COVID-19. The specimen was PBMCs or T cells enriched from blood (not recorded which). The CDR3: CASTPGRVVDYTF. CDR3 in DNA: TGTGCCAGCACCCCAGGCAGGGTAGTTGACTACACCTTC.